This T cell receptor (beta chain) stems from a study of beta chain features in type 1 diabetes. Findings of the study overall: The naive, central memory and Treg TCRB repertoires of patients appeared to be more similar to one another than those of healthy donors.

V was pared by 4 bases and J by 3 bases, with 13 bases between. The CDR3 runs to 14 residues. CDR1 and CDR2 from the germline V gene are SGHDT and YYEEEE. One heparinised blood draw averaging about 116 mL was given by each donor. Reverse transcription of all isolated RNA meant that expressed TCRB transcripts were sequenced. The assay was immunoSEQ multiplex PCR, and TCRdb's table has in-frame clones only and misses some. The table shows about 110,000 clones, with about two fifths occurring only once. In this sample, this clone turned up a few times. Its cognate antigen is unknown. This TCR came from a woman between 18 and 29 years old in good health. V is TRBV5-6 and J is TRBJ1-2; D might be TRBD1 (6 bases). Sample: stem cell memory CD4+ T cells from blood. CDR3 residues: CASSRAGDDYGYTF. The CDR3 DNA sequence: TGTGCCAGCAGCCGGGCAGGGGACGACTATGGCTACACCTTC.